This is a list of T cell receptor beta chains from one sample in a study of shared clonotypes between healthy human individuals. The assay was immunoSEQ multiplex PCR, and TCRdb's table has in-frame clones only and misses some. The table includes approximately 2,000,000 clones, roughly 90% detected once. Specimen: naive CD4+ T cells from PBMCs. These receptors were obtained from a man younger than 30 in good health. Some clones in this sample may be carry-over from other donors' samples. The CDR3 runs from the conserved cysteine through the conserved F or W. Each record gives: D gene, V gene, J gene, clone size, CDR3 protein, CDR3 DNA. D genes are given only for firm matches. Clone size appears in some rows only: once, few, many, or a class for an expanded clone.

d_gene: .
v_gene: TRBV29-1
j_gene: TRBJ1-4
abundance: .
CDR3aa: CSGRDADEKLFF
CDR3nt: TGCAGCGGGAGGGACGCCGATGAAAAACTGTTTTTT

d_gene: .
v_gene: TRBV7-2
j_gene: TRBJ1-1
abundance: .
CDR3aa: CASSLVTGGTEAFF
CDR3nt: TGTGCCAGCAGCTTGGTTACTGGGGGGACTGAAGCTTTCTTT

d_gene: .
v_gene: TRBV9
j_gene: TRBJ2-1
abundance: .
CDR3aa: CASSVTGTYNEQFF
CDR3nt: TGTGCCAGCAGCGTCACCGGGACCTACAATGAGCAGTTCTTC

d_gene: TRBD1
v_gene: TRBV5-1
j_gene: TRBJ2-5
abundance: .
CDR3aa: CASSPGQGAAQETQYF
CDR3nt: TGCGCCAGCAGCCCGGGACAGGGGGCGGCCCAAGAGACCCAGTACTTC

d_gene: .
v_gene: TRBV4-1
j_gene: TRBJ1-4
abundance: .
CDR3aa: CASSQATTNEKLFF
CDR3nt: TGCGCCAGCAGCCAAGCAACAACTAATGAAAAACTGTTTTTT

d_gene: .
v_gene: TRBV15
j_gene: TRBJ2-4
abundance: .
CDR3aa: CATSRAGENIQYF
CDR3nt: TGTGCCACCAGCAGAGCAGGGGAAAACATTCAGTACTTC

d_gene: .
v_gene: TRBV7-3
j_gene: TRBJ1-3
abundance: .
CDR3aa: CASSLESGLGNTIYF
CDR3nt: TGTGCCAGCAGCTTGGAGTCGGGACTAGGAAACACCATATATTTT

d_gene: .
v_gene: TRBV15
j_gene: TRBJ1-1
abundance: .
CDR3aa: CATSRVGTEAFF
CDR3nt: TGTGCCACCAGTAGGGTGGGCACTGAAGCTTTCTTT

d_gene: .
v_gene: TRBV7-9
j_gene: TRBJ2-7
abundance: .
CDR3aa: CASSFGGTYEQYF
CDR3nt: TGTGCCAGCAGCTTCGGGGGAACCTACGAGCAGTACTTC

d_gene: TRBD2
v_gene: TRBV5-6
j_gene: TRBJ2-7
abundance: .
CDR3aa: CASSFRQTGASGILEQYF
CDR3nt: TGTGCCAGCAGCTTTCGACAGACCGGGGCTAGCGGGATTCTCGAGCAGTACTTC

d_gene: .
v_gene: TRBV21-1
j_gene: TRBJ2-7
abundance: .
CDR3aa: CASTLLERAAPYEQYF
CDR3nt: TGTGCCAGCACCCTCCTTGAAAGGGCAGCCCCCTACGAGCAGTACTTC

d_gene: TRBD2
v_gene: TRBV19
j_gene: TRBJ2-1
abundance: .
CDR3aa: CASSRLAGNNEQFF
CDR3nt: TGTGCCAGTAGTAGACTAGCGGGCAACAATGAGCAGTTCTTC

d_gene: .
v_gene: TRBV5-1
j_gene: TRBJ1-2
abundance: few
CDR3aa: CASSLGAGDYGYTF
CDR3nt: TGCGCCAGCAGCTTGGGAGCAGGGGACTATGGCTACACCTTC

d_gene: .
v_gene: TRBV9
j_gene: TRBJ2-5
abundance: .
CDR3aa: CASSVAGGLGQETQYF
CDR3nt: TGTGCCAGCAGCGTAGCGGGTGGGCTCGGGCAAGAGACCCAGTACTTC